This entry describes one T cell receptor (beta chain). Antigen unknown. The germline V gene has CDR1 SGHRS and CDR2 YFSETQ. There are 14 residues in the CDR3. The V gene lost 4 bases and the J gene lost 7 bases, with 12 bases spanning the gap. This entry comes from a study of CD8+CD57+ T cells in acquired aplastic anemia. As for the study in general: Sorted CD4+ and CD8+ cells yielded roughly 3.2 ug of DNA on average. Study findings and constraints: Almost 30 shared CD8+ CDR3s appeared highly expressed within patients' immunodominant clones.

Only patients with CD8+CD57+ cell expansion on flow cytometry were chosen for sequencing. Each of the patients presented with severe acquired aplastic anemia. Patients had undergone no therapy by the time their blood was sampled. The template for TCR beta VDJ and CDR3 sequence profiling was genomic DNA. TCRdb processed the reads anew with MiXCR; each CDR3 protein has one entry. The sample carries approximately 180,000 distinct CDR3 sequences, approximately 48% recorded once. The V call is TRBV5-1, the J call TRBJ1-6; possibly TRBD1 for D (5 bases). Material: sorted CD4+, CD8+, or CD8+CD57+ T cells (not recorded which) from PBMCs. This TCR derives from a human donor with aplastic anemia. The CDR3 loop is CASSQPGPNSPLHF. For the CDR3, the DNA is TGCGCCAGCAGCCAACCGGGACCAAATTCACCCCTCCACTTT.